A single sample gave rise to the 11 T cell receptor beta chains below, sequenced in a study of T cell repertoires in cytomegalovirus infection. TCRdb processed the reads anew with MiXCR; each CDR3 protein has one entry. In the table there are over 250,000 distinct CDR3 sequences, 20% to 30% of which are singletons. Sequenced: PBMCs. These receptors were collected from a human donor in good health (CMV status not recorded). Some clones in this sample may be carry-over from other donors' samples.

This clonotype has a handful of counts. This chain joins TRBV6-2 or TRBV6-3 and TRBJ2-6, with 7 bases that match TRBD1. The CDR3 is made up of 18 amino acids. The V gene end was trimmed by 4 bases and the J gene end by 0 bases; junction bases not matched to a gene: 9. From germline, CDR1 is MNHEY and CDR2 SVGEGT. In DNA, the CDR3 is TGTGCCAGCAGTTTGACAGGGTGGTCCCGCTCTGGGGCCAACGTCCTGACTTTC. Protein product: CASSLTGWSRSGANVLTF.

This rearrangement joins TRBV4-3 to TRBJ1-1, with D unresolved. Germline assignment: CDR1 LGHNA and CDR2 YSLEER. The CDR3 has 14 amino acids. V was trimmed by 3 bases and J by 3 bases, leaving 11 bases between them. In DNA, the CDR3 is TGCGCCAGCAGCCATCTTACAGCGGACACTGAAGCTTTCTTT. Translation: CASSHLTADTEAFF.

This clonotype has only one observation. Given a much more abundant clone one base away, this may be a read error. V usage is TRBV28 and J usage is TRBJ2-1; D remains unclear. CDR3 length: 12 amino acids. Germline V gene lookup returns CDR1 MDHEN and CDR2 SYDVKM. Deletions cut 4 bases from V and 10 bases from J, with 11 bases between. The CDR3 region is CASSSPALEQFF. In DNA form, the CDR3 reads TGTGCCAGCAGTTCCCCGGCTTTGGAGCAGTTCTTC.

By share, this clonotype ranks as medium-sized. The genes are TRBV7-2 and TRBJ2-1; D is tentatively TRBD1 or TRBD2 (5 bases each). The CDR3 consists of 16 residues. Germline V lookup: CDR1 SGHTA, CDR2 FQGNSA. V was cut by 5 bases and J by 5 bases, with 19 bases left in between. CDR3 nucleotide sequence: TGTGCCAGCAGCCCCCCCGGCCGGGACCTTCACAATGAGCAGTTCTTC. Its translation: CASSPPGRDLHNEQFF.

This clonotype appeared many times. The chain is built from TRBV7-8 and TRBJ2-7, with 10 bases lining up with TRBD2. There are 14 residues in the CDR3. The germline CDR1 and CDR2 sequences are SGHVS and FQNEAQ. Losses at the gene ends were 5 bases for V and 7 bases for J; bases not matched to a gene: 8. This CDR3 reads CASSALAGVGEQYF. As DNA, the CDR3 is TGTGCCAGCAGCGCTCTAGCGGGAGTCGGGGAGCAGTACTTC.

Many counts were recorded for this clonotype. The V gene is TRBV7-2, the J gene TRBJ2-2, with D unresolved. Germline V gives CDR1 SGHTA, CDR2 FQGNSA. CDR3 length: 13 residues. Trimming took off 2 bases at V and 7 bases at J, with 8 bases between the two ends. CDR3 nucleotide sequence: TGTGCCAGCAGCTTAACTCCTTTCGGGGAGCTGTTTTTT. Translation gives CASSLTPFGELFF.

This clonotype occurred a few times. The gene calls are TRBV29-1 and TRBJ2-7, with D perhaps matching TRBD2 (5 bases). Germline assignment: CDR1 SQVTM and CDR2 ANQGSEA. The CDR3 has 14 amino acids. The CDR3 nucleotides read TGCAGTGGGCTGATGGGAGTGGGGTCCTACGAGCAGTACTTC. Residues: CSGLMGVGSYEQYF.

This clonotype appeared a few times. This chain connects TRBV28 to TRBJ2-5; tentatively, D is TRBD2 (5 bases). V was shortened by 6 bases and J by 4 bases, with 15 bases between the two germline ends. This CDR3 spans 14 amino acids. CDR1 and CDR2 from the germline V gene are MDHEN and SYDVKM. This chain's CDR3 is CASRAREDRETQYF. CDR3 bases: TGTGCCAGCAGGGCTCGGGAAGATAGAGAGACCCAGTACTTC.

V usage is TRBV27 and J usage is TRBJ1-2; TRBD1 aligns across 7 bases. The trim removed 4 bases at V and 5 bases at J, leaving 4 bases unmatched. The length of the CDR3 is 13 residues. Germline V gene sequence: CDR1 MNHEY, CDR2 SMNVEV (reference sequence). CDR3 amino acids: CASSWGQKYGYTF. The CDR3 bases are TGTGCCAGCAGTTGGGGACAGAAATATGGCTACACCTTC.

The sample holds many counts of this clonotype. This sequence joins TRBV7-8 and TRBJ2-5; TRBD2 aligns across 8 bases. CDR3 length: 18 amino acids. J gave up 2 bases and V 0 bases, and 11 bases lay outside the gene matches. Per germline, CDR1 SGHVS and CDR2 FQNEAQ. The CDR3: CASSLARGFGLAQETQYF. The CDR3 DNA sequence: TGTGCCAGCAGCTTAGCGCGGGGTTTCGGACTAGCTCAAGAGACCCAGTACTTC. Together with reference TRBV7-8 and TRBJ2-5, the CDR3 gives the full variable domain: GAGVSQSPRYKVAKRGQDVALRCDPISGHVSLFWYQQALGQGPEFLTYFQNEAQLDKSGLPSDRFFAERPEGSVSTLKIQRTQQEDSAVYLCASSLARGFGLAQETQYFGPGTRLLVL.

This clonotype was counted only a few times. The chain combines TRBV7-3 with TRBJ1-4, with 7 positions matching TRBD1. This CDR3 has 16 residues. From germline, CDR1 is SGHTA and CDR2 FQGTGA. With 0 bases clipped from V and 3 bases from J, the junction kept 4 bases outside the gene matches. The CDR3 loop reads CASSLTTGVANEKLFF. CDR3 coding DNA: TGTGCCAGCAGCTTAACTACAGGGGTAGCTAATGAAAAACTGTTTTTT. Variable domain in full (rest from reference TRBV7-3 and TRBJ1-4): GAGVSQTPSNKVTEKGKYVELRCDPISGHTALYWYRQSLGQGPEFLIYFQGTGAADDSGLPNDRFFAVRPEGSVSTLKIQRTERGDSAVYLCASSLTTGVANEKLFFGSGTQLSVL.